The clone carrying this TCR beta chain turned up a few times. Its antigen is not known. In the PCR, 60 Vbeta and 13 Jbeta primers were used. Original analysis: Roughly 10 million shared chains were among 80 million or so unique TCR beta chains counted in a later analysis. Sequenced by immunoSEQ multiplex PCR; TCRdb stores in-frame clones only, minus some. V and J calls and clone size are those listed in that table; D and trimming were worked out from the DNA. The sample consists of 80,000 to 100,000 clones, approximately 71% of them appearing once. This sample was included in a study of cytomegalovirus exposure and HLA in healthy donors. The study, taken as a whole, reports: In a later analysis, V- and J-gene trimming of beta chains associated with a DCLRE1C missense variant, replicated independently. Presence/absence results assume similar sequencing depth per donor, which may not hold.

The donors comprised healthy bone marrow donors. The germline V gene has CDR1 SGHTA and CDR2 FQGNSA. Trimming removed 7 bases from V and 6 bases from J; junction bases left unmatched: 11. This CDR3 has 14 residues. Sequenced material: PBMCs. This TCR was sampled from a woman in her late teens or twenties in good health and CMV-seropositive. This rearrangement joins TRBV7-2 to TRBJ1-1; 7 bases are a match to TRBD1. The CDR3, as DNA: TGTGCCAGCAACACGGCGGACAGGACCCCTGAAGCTTTCTTT. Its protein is CASNTADRTPEAFF.